These 3 T cell receptor beta chains were sequenced from one sample in a study of control samples from healthy donors and cancer patients. Using immunoSEQ multiplex PCR, the repertoire was profiled, and TCRdb retains in-frame clones only, with some absent. The record lists around 190,000 clones, of which the ten most abundant hold approximately 2.2%. Sequences were obtained from blood. These receptor sequences come from a woman aged 25 to 45 in good health.

V is TRBV5-8 and J is TRBJ1-4; 7 nucleotides line up with TRBD1. Germline V gene data show CDR1 as SGHTS and CDR2 as YDEGEE. This CDR3 spans 15 amino acids. V was pared by 4 bases and J by 7 bases, with 10 bases of the junction left unmatched. The CDR3 sequence is CASSARQGRAEKLFF. DNA of the CDR3: TGTGCCAGCAGCGCCCGACAGGGTAGGGCTGAAAAACTGTTTTTT.

The V gene is TRBV28, the J gene TRBJ1-5; the match to TRBD1 covers 7 bases. Germline V gives CDR1 MDHEN, CDR2 SYDVKM. The CDR3 runs 13 residues. Losses at the gene ends were 7 bases for V and 5 bases for J; bases not matched to a gene: 5. The CDR3: CASTGTADQPQHF. The CDR3 nucleotides are TGTGCCAGCACCGGGACAGCTGATCAGCCCCAGCATTTT. Based on the CDR3 plus reference TRBV28 and TRBJ1-5, the full variable domain is DVKVTQSSRYLVKRTGEKVFLECVQDMDHENMFWYRQDPGLGLRLIYFSYDVKMKEKGDIPEGYSVSREKKERFSLILESASTNQTSMYLCASTGTADQPQHFGDGTRLSIL.

The chain couples TRBV15 to TRBJ2-5, with D possibly being TRBD1 or TRBD2 (5 bases each). V was cut by 0 bases and J by 6 bases, with 14 bases left in between. The CDR3 contains 15 residues. CDR1 is LNHNV and CDR2 is YYDKDF in the germline V gene (reference sequence). As DNA, the CDR3 is TGTGCCACCAGCAGAGATCGGGGCCCCCGCCAGACCCAGTACTTC. Encoded protein: CATSRDRGPRQTQYF.